A single sample is the source of the 14 T cell receptor beta chains below, sequenced in a study of shared clonotypes between healthy human individuals (dated by TCRdb to 2019 to 2021). To prepare the library, the immunoSEQ multiplex PCR assay was applied. Imported from immuneACCESS, the table was reduced by TCRdb to in-frame sequences with V and J called. These copies leave out some clones; in studies compared against another copy, an unresolved V gene accounts for under half, and the cause of the remainder is not known. Here the sample has nearly 750,000 clones; approximately 77% occur a single time. The ten largest clonotypes hold around 1.8% of the sample. The sequenced sample was memory CD4+ T cells sorted from blood. According to the study, the label for this sample's cell subset or site signals: CD45RA-negative fraction. The receptors here all came from a woman aged 25 to 39 in good health.

The rearrangement links TRBV7-9 to TRBJ1-1; D uncertain. The germline V gene has CDR1 SEHNR and CDR2 FQNEAQ (reference sequence). The ends were cut back, 5 bases at V and 3 bases at J, with 10 bases in the middle. This CDR3 has 13 residues. DNA of the CDR3: TGTGCCAGCAGCGCCAATATGGACACTGAAGCTTTCTTT. The encoded protein is CASSANMDTEAFF.

The rearrangement uses TRBV7-2 and TRBJ2-4, with 8 positions matching TRBD1. Losses at the gene ends were 4 bases for V and 2 bases for J; bases not matched to a gene: 4. From germline, CDR1 is SGHTA and CDR2 FQGNSA. The CDR3 sequence is 15 residues long. This CDR3 is CASSSGGRTKNIQYF. The CDR3 coding sequence is TGTGCCAGCAGCTCAGGGGGCCGTACCAAAAACATTCAGTACTTC.

As for this clone: This sample includes further DNA sequences coding for the same CDR3. This sequence joins TRBV5-1 and TRBJ2-3; the D gene is possibly TRBD2 (5 bases). V lost 4 bases to trimming and J lost 2 bases, with 17 bases between them. Germline assignment: CDR1 SGHRS and CDR2 YFSETQ. There are 16 residues in the CDR3. Here the CDR3 DNA reads TGCGCCAGCAGCCTCGAGGGCCGATGGGACACAGATACGCAGTATTTT. This encodes CASSLEGRWDTDTQYF.

The chain couples TRBV11-2 to TRBJ2-7; D possibly corresponds to TRBD1 (6 bases). The CDR3 has 14 amino acids. CDR1 is SGHAT, CDR2 FQNNGV, per germline. V was pared by 4 bases and J by 4 bases, with 14 bases between. For the CDR3, the DNA is TGTGCCAGCAGCTCAGGGACAATCGGGTACGAGCAGTACTTC. Encoded protein: CASSSGTIGYEQYF. Full variable domain (outside the CDR3, taken from reference TRBV11-2 and TRBJ2-7): EAGVAQSPRYKIIEKRQSVAFWCNPISGHATLYWYQQILGQGPKLLIQFQNNGVVDDSQLPKDRFSAERLKGVDSTLKIQPAKLEDSAVYLCASSSGTIGYEQYFGPGTRLTVT.

This chain joins TRBV27 and TRBJ2-2; no clear D. Trimming cost V 5 bases and J 6 bases, with 10 bases left between them. The CDR3 is made up of 13 amino acids. CDR1 MNHEY and CDR2 SMNVEV come from the germline V gene (reference sequence). CDR3 sequence reads: CASSPRRAGELFF. For the CDR3, the DNA is TGTGCCAGCAGTCCACGCCGGGCCGGGGAGCTGTTTTTT.

This chain uses TRBV6-6 with TRBJ2-3; possible D gene TRBD2, 5 bases. Germline V CDR1 and CDR2: MNHNY, SVGAGI (reference sequence). There are 16 residues in the CDR3. The V gene lost 3 bases and the J gene lost 6 bases, with 19 bases spanning the gap. This CDR3 reads CASSYSSPGGWDTQYF. CDR3 DNA sequence: TGTGCCAGCAGTTATTCCTCCCCCGGAGGATGGGATACGCAGTATTTT.

DNA of the CDR3: TGTGCCAGCAGAACCTTGAGGGCCGGCATATTTGAAGCTTTCTTT. Its protein is CASRTLRAGIFEAFF. This sequence joins TRBV27 and TRBJ1-1; D not resolved. The germline V gene has CDR1 MNHEY and CDR2 SMNVEV (reference sequence). Trimming shortened V by 6 bases and J by 7 bases, and 21 bases separated the two germline ends. The CDR3 has 15 residues.

This clone was counted a single time. The chain carries TRBV5-6 and TRBJ1-1; 9 bases map to TRBD1. Germline lookup yields CDR1 SGHDT and CDR2 YYEEEE. This CDR3 comprises 15 residues. J was trimmed by 1 base and V by 2 bases; bases with no gene match: 3. The CDR3 loop reads CASSFPGQGNTEAFF. The DNA for the CDR3 is TGTGCCAGCAGCTTCCCGGGACAGGGGAACACTGAAGCTTTCTTT.

This rearrangement joins TRBV5-1 to TRBJ2-7; either TRBD1 or TRBD2 may supply D (5 bases each). The germline V gene has CDR1 SGHRS and CDR2 YFSETQ. V dropped 4 bases and J dropped 4 bases, with 15 bases sitting between them. This CDR3 comprises 14 residues. CDR3: CASSGRGTGYEQYF. CDR3 nucleotides: TGCGCCAGCAGCGGTCGTGGGACGGGATACGAGCAGTACTTC.

The V and J genes are TRBV5-1 and TRBJ2-1; 10 bases are a match to TRBD2. V shed 4 bases and J 9 bases; nucleotides not matched to a gene: 7. Looked up from germline, CDR1 is SGHRS and CDR2 is YFSETQ. CDR3 length: 14 amino acids. CDR3 sequence reads: CASSALAGAREQFF. The DNA for the CDR3 is TGCGCCAGCAGCGCTCTAGCGGGAGCACGTGAGCAGTTCTTC.

With respect to this clone: Other DNA sequences in the sample encode the same CDR3. The chain's CDR3 is CASSWGTPSYEQYF. The DNA for the CDR3 is TGTGCCAGCAGTTGGGGGACTCCTTCCTACGAGCAGTACTTC. This chain uses TRBV6-5 with TRBJ2-5; a possible D gene is TRBD2 (6 bases). Judging by the DNA end, TRBJ2-7 fits better; the J call may be wrong. Germline values: CDR1 MNHEY, CDR2 SVGAGI. The CDR3 totals 14 residues.

The chain is built from TRBV28 and TRBJ2-6; D ambiguous. This CDR3 has 13 amino acids. V was cut by 6 bases and J by 1 base, with 4 bases left in between. Germline loops: CDR1 MDHEN, CDR2 SYDVKM. The CDR3: CASRASGANVLTF. CDR3 coding DNA: TGTGCCAGCAGGGCGTCTGGGGCCAACGTCCTGACTTTC.

The chain links TRBV5-8 to TRBJ2-7; D possibly corresponds to TRBD2 (5 bases). The CDR3 covers 16 residues. The V end was cut by 0 bases, the J end by 4 bases, with 17 bases between. Per the germline V gene, CDR1 is SGHTS and CDR2 is YDEGEE. In nucleotides, the CDR3 is TGTGCCAGCAGCTTGGCCAATCGGGAAGGTATTTACGAGCAGTACTTC. The encoded protein is CASSLANREGIYEQYF.

Concerning this clone itself: The junction and the germline gene differ at one end; a read error may be behind it. The V call is TRBV7-8, the J call TRBJ2-2; D tentatively fits TRBD1 or TRBD2 (6 bases each). This CDR3 contains 15 residues. Germline CDR1 is SGHVS and CDR2 is FQNEAQ. The CDR3, as DNA: TGTGCCAGCAGGTTAGGGGGGTTGACCACCGGGGAGCTGTTTTTT. Its protein is CASRLGGLTTGELFF.